This note documents a single T cell receptor (beta chain) sequence. Its matching antigen is unknown. This record comes from a study of cytomegalovirus exposure and HLA in healthy donors. Points from the study as a whole: CMV serostatus was the only recorded immune exposure for donors.

PCR used 60 Vbeta primers and 13 Jbeta primers. Sequenced by immunoSEQ multiplex PCR; TCRdb stores in-frame clones only, minus some. Of tens of thousands of clones listed, roughly 80% were seen once; the top ten hold approximately 2.1%. Unmatched junction bases numbered 9, after V lost 4 bases and J lost 7 bases. Germline V CDR1 and CDR2: MGHRA, YSYEKL. The CDR3 has 16 amino acids. The sequenced sample was PBMCs. The receptor was derived from a man in his forties in good health and CMV-seronegative. The V call is TRBV4-1, the J call TRBJ2-1; 11 positions agree with TRBD1. CDR3 DNA: TGCGCCAGCAGCCGACGGACAGGGGGCGTGACGAATGAGCAGTTCTTC. This sequence encodes CASSRRTGGVTNEQFF.